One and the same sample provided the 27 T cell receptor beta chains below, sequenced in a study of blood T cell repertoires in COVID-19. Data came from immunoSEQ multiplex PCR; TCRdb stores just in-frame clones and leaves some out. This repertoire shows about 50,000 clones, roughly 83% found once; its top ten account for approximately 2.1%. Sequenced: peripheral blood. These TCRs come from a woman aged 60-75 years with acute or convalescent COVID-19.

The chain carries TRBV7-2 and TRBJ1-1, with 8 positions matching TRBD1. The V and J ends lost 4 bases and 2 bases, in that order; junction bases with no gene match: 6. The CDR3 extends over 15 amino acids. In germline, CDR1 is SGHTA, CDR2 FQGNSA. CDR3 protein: CASSYGDRRNTEAFF. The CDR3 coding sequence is TGTGCCAGCAGCTACGGGGACAGGCGAAACACTGAAGCTTTCTTT.

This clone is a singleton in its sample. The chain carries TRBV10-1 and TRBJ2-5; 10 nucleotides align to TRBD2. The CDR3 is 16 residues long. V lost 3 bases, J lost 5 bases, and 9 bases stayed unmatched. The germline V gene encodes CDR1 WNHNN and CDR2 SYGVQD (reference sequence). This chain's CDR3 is CASSDTSGTGLETQYF. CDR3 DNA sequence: TGCGCCAGCAGTGATACTAGCGGGACGGGGCTGGAGACCCAGTACTTC.

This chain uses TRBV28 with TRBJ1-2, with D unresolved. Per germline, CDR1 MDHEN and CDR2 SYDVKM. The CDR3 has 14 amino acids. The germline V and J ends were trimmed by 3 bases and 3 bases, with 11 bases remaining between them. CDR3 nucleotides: TGTGCCAGCAGTTTGCGCGGAAATGACTATGGCTACACCTTC. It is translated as CASSLRGNDYGYTF.

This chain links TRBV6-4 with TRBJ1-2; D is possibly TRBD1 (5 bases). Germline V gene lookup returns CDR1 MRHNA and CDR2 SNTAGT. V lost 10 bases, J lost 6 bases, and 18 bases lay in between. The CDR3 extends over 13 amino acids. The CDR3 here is CATRDPFRDGYTF. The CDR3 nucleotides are TGTGCCACCAGGGACCCATTTAGAGATGGCTACACCTTC.

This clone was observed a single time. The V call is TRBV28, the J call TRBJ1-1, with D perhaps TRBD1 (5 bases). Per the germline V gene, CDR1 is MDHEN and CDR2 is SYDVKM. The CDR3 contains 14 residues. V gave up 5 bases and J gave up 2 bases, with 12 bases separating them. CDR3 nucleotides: TGTGCCAGCAGTATAACTACAGGAAACACTGAAGCTTTCTTT. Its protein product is CASSITTGNTEAFF.

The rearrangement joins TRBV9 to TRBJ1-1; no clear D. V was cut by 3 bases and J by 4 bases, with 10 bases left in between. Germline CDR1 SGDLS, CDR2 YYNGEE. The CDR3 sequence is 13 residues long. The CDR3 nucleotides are TGTGCCAGCAGCGCTCCCGGGTCCACTGAAGCTTTCTTT. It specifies CASSAPGSTEAFF. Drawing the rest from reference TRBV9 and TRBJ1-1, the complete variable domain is DSGVTQTPKHLITATGQRVTLRCSPRSGDLSVYWYQQSLDQGLQFLIQYYNGEERAKGNILERFSAQQFPDLHSELNLSSLELGDSALYFCASSAPGSTEAFFGQGTRLTVV.

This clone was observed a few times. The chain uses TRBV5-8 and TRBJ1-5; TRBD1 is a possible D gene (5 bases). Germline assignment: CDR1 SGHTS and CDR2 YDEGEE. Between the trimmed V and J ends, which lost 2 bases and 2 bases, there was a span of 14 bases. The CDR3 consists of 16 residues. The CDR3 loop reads CASSFEVGPGNQPQHF. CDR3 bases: TGTGCCAGCAGCTTTGAGGTGGGGCCGGGCAATCAGCCCCAGCATTTT.

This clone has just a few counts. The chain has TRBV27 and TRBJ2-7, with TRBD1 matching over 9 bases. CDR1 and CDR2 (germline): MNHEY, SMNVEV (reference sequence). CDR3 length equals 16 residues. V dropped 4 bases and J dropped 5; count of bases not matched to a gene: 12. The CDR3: CASSSLWGQGIHEQYF. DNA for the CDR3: TGTGCCAGCAGTTCTCTGTGGGGACAGGGAATCCACGAGCAGTACTTC.

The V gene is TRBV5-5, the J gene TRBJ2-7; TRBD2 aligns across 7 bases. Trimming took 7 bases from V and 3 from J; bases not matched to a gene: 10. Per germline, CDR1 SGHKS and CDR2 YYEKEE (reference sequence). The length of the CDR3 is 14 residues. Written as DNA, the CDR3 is TGTGCCAGCTGGGAGGGACCCCGCCGCTACGAGCAGTACTTC. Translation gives CASWEGPRRYEQYF.

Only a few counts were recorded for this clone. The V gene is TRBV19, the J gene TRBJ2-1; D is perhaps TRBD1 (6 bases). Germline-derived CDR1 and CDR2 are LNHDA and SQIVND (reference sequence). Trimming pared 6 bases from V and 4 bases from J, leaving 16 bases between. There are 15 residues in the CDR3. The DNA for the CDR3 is TGTGCCAGTAGAACAGGGTTTGGGGAATACAATGAGCAGTTCTTC. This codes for CASRTGFGEYNEQFF.

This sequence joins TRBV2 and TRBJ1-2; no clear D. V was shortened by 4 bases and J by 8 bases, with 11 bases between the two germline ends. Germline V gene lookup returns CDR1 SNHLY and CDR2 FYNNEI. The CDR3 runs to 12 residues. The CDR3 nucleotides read TGTGCCAGCAGTGTGAAGGAGCTGGGCTACACCTTC. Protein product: CASSVKELGYTF.

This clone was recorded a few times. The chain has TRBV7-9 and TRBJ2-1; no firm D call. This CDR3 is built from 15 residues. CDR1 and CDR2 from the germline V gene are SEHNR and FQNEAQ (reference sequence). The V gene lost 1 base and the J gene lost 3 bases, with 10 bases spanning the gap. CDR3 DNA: TGTGCCAGCAGCTTAGTCAACAGCAACTACAATGAGCAGTTCTTC. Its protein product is CASSLVNSNYNEQFF.

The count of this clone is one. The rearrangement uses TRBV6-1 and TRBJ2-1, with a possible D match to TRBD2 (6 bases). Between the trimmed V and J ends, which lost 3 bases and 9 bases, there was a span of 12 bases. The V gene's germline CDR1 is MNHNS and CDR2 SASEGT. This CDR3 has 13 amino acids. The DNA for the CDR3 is TGTGCCAGCAGTGAGACTAGAAGGGGTGAGCAGTTCTTC. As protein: CASSETRRGEQFF.

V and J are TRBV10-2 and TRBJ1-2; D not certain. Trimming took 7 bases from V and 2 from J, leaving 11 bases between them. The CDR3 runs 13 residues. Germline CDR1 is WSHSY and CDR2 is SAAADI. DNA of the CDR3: TGCGCCAGCACCGACCCACAGAACTATGGCTACACCTTC. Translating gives CASTDPQNYGYTF.

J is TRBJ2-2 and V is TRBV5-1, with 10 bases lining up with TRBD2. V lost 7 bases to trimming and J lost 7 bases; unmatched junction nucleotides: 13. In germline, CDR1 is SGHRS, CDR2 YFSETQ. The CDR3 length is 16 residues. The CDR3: CASRVGLAGVDGELFF. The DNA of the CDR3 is TGCGCCAGCCGGGTTGGGCTAGCGGGAGTTGACGGGGAGCTGTTTTTT.

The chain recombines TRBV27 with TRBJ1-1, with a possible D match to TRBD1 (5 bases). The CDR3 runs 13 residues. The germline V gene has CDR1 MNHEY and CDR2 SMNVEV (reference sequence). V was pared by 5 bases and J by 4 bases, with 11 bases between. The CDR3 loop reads CASSLEGATEAFF. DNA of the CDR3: TGTGCCAGCAGTCTGGAAGGGGCCACTGAAGCTTTCTTT.

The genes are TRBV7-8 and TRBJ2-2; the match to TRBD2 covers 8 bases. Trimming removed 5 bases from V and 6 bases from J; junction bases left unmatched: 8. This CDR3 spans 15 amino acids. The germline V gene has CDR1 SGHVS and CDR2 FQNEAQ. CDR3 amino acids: CASSRRGDGSGELFF. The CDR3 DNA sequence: TGTGCCAGCAGCCGGCGGGGGGATGGGTCCGGGGAGCTGTTTTTT.

The DNA of the CDR3 is TGTGCCAGTGGGACAGGGGGGCGGACTAACTATGGCTACACCTTC. Its translation is CASGTGGRTNYGYTF. The chain recombines TRBV2 with TRBJ1-2; 11 bases are shared with TRBD1. This CDR3 is built from 15 residues. Losses at the gene ends were 9 bases for V and 0 bases for J; bases not matched to a gene: 6. Germline CDR1 is SNHLY and CDR2 is FYNNEI.

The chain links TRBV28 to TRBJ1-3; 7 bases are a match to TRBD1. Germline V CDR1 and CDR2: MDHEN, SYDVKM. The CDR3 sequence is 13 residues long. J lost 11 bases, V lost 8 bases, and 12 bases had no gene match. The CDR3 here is CASGRQGSNSIYF. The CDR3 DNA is TGTGCCAGCGGACGACAGGGTAGTAACTCCATATATTTT.

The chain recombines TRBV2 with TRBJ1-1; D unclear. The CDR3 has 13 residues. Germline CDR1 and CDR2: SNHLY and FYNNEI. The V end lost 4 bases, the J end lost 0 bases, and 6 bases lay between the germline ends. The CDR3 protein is CASSGQMNTEAFF. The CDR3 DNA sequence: TGTGCCAGCAGTGGGCAGATGAACACTGAAGCTTTCTTT.

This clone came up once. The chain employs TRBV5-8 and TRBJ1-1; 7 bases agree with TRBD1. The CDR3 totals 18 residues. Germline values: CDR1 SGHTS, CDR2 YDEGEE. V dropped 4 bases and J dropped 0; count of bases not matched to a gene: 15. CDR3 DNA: TGTGCCAGCAGCCCTGCACAGGGGCAAGATCTGATGAACACTGAAGCTTTCTTT. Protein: CASSPAQGQDLMNTEAFF.

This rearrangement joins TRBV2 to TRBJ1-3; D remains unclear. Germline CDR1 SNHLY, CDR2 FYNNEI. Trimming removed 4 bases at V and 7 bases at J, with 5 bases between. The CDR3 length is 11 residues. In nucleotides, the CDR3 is TGTGCCAGCAGTGTCCTGAACACCATATATTTT. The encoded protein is CASSVLNTIYF.

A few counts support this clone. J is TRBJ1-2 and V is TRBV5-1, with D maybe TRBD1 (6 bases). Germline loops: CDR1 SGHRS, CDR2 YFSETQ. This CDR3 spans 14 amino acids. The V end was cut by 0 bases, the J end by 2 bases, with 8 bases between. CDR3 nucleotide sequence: TGCGCCAGCAGCTTGGGACAGGCGAACTATGGCTACACCTTC. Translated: CASSLGQANYGYTF.

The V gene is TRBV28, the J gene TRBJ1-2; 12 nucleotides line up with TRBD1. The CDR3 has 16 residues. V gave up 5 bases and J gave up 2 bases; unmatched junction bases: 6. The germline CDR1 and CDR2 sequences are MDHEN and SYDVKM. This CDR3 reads CASSQGTGGLNYGYTF. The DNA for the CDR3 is TGTGCCAGCAGTCAAGGGACAGGGGGCTTAAACTATGGCTACACCTTC.

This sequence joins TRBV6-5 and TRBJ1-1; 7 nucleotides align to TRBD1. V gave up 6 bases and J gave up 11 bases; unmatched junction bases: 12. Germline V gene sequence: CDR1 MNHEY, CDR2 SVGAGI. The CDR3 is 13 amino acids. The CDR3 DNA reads TGTGCCAGCAGGCAGGACAGGCGAAGTTTGGCTTTCTTT. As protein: CASRQDRRSLAFF.

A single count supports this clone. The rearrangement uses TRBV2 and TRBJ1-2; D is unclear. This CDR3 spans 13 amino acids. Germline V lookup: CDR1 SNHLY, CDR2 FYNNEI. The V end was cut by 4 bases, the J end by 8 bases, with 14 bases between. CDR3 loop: CASSAPTASGYTF. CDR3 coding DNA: TGTGCCAGCAGTGCCCCCACCGCAAGCGGCTACACCTTC.

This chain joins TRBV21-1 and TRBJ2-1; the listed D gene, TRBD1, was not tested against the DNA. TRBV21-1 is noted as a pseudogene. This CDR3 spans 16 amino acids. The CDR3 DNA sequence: TGTGCCAGCAGCACTCTACGGGACAGGAGATACAATGAGCAGTTCTTC. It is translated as CASSTLRDRRYNEQFF.